This T cell receptor beta chain appears in the sequencing data of a study of blood T cell repertoires in COVID-19. Overall study context: T cells, B-cell-depleted T cells, or PBMCs supplied cDNA or gDNA.

Under the authors' procedure: Using reference gene primer amplification, nucleated cell counts were estimated. Clones were read by immunoSEQ multiplex PCR, and TCRdb kept only the in-frame ones, dropping some. That table supplies the V and J calls and clone size; D and trimming were determined from the DNA. There are some 83,000 clones in the sample; approximately 82% occur only once, and around a fifth lies in the top ten. The sample was peripheral blood. The sequence was obtained from a human donor in a cohort sampled during active COVID-19.

CDR3 sequence reads: CASSIAPGDQPQHF. The CDR3 DNA is TGTGCCAGCAGCATTGCGCCGGGTGATCAGCCCCAGCATTTT. The gene calls are TRBV9 and TRBJ1-5; no clear D. This CDR3 comprises 14 residues. V shed 4 bases and J shed 5 bases, with 13 bases lying between them. Germline loops: CDR1 SGDLS, CDR2 YYNGEE.